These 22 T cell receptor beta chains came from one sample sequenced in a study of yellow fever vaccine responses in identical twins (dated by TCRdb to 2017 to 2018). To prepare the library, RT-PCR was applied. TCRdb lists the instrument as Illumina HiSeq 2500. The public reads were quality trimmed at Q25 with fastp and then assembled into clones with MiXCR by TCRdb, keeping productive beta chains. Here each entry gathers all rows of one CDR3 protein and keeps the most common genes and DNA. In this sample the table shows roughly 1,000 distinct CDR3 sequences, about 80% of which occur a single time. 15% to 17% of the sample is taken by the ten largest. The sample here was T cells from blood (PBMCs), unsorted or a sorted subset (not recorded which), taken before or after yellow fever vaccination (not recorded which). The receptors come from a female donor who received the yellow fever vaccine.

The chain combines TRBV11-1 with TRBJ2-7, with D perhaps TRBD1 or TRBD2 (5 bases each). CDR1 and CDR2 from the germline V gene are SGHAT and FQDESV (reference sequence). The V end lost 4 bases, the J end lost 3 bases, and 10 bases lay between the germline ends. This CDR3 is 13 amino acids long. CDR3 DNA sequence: TGTGCCAGCAGCTCCGGGACGAGCTACGAGCAGTACGTC. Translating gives CASSSGTSYEQYV.

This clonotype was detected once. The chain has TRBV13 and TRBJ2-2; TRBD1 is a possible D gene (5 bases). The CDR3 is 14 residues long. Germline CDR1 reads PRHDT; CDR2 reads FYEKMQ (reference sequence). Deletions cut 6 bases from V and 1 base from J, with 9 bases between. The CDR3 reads CASSIGENTGELFF. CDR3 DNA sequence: TGTGCCAGCAGTATAGGGGAGAACACCGGGGAGCTGTTTTTT.

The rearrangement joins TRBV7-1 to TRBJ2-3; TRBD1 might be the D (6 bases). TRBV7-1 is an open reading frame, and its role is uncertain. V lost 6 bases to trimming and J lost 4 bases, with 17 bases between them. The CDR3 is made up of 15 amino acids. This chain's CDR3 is CASSYTQGRPDTQYF. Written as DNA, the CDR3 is TGTGCCAGCAGTTATACCCAGGGGCGGCCAGATACGCAGTATTTT.

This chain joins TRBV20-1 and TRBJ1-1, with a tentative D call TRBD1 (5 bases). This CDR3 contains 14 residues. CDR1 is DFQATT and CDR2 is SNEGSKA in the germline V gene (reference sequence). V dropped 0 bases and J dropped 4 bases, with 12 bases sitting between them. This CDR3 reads CSARDNRIPTEAFF. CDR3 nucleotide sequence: TGCAGTGCTAGAGATAACAGGATCCCCACTGAAGCTTTCTTT.

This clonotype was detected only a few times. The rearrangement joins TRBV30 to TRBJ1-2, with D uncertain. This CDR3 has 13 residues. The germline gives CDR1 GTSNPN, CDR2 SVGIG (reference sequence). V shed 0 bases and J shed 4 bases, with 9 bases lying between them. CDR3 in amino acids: CAWSVPGTYGYTF. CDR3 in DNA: TGTGCCTGGAGTGTTCCCGGTACCTATGGCTACACCTTC.

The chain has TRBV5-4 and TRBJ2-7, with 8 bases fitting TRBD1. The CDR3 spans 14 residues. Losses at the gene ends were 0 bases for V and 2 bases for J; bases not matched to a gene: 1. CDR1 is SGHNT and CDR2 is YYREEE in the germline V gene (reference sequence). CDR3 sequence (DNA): TGTGCCAGCAGCTTGGACAGGGGGACCTACGAGCAGTACGTC. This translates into CASSLDRGTYEQYV.

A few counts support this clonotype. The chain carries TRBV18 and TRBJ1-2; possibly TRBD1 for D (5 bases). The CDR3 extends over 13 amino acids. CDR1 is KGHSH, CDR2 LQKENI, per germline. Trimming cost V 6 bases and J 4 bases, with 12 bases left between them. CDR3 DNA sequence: TGTGCCAGCTCGCCCGACAGCCTCTATGGCTACACCTTC. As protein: CASSPDSLYGYTF.

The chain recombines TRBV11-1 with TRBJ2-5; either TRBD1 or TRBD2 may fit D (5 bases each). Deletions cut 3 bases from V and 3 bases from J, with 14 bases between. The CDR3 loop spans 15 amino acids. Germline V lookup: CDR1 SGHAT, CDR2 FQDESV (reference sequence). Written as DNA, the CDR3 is TGTGCCAGCAGCTTCGCCCGGGGCAGGGAAGAGACCCAGTACTTC. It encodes CASSFARGREETQYF.

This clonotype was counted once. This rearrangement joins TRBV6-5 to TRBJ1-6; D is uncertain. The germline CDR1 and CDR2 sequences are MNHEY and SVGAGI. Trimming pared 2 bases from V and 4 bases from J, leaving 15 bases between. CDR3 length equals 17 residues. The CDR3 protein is CASSYTESTAYNSPLHF. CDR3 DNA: TGTGCCAGCAGTTACACCGAATCAACAGCTTATAATTCACCCCTCCACTTT.

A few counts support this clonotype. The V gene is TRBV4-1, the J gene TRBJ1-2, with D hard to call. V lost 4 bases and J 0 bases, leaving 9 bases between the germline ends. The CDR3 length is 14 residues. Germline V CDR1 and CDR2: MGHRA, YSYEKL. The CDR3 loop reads CASSLPGSNYGYTF. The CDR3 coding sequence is TGCGCCAGCAGCCTCCCGGGATCTAACTATGGCTACACCTTC.

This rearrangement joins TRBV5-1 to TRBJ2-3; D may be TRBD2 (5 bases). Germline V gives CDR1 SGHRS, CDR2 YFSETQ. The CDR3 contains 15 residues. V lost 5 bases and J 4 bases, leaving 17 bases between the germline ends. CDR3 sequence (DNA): TGCGCCAGCAGGTTCTTATTCGGGGAGTCAGATACGCAGTATTTT. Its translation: CASRFLFGESDTQYF.

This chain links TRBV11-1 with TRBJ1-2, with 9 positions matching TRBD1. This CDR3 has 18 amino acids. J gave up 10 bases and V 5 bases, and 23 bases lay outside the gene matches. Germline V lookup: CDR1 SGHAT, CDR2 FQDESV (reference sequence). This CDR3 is CASSLRPGTGPPTPDYTF. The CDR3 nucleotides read TGTGCCAGCAGCCTACGTCCCGGGACAGGGCCCCCAACCCCGGACTACACCTTC.

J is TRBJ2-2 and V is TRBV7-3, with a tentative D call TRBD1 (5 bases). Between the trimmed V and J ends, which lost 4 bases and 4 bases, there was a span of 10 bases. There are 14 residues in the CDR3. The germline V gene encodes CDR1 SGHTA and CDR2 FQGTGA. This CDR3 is CASSSEGATGELFF. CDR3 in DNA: TGTGCCAGCAGCTCTGAAGGGGCCACCGGGGAGCTGTTTTTT.

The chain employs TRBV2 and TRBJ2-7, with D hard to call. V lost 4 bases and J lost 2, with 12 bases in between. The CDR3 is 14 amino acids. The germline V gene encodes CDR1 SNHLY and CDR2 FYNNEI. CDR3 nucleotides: TGTGCCAGCAGTGCTAACAGTGGGACCTACGAGCAGTACTTC. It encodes CASSANSGTYEQYF.

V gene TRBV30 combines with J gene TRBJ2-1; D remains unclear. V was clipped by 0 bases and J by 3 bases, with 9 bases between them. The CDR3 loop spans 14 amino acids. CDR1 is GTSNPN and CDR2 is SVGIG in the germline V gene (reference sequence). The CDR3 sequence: CAWSVGGDYNEQFF. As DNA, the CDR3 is TGTGCCTGGAGTGTAGGTGGGGACTACAATGAGCAGTTCTTC.

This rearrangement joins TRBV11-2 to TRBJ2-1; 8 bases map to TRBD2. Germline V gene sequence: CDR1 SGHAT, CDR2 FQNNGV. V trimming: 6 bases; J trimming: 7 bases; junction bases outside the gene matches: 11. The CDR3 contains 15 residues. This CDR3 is CASRSRAGGRNEQFF. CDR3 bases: TGTGCCAGCAGGAGTCGGGCGGGGGGAAGGAATGAGCAGTTCTTC.

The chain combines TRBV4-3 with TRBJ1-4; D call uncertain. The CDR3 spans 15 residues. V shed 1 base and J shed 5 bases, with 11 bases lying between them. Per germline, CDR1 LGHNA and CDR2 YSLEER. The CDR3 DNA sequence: TGCGCCAGCAGCCAAGTAGACGGTATGAATGAAAAACTGTTTTTT. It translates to CASSQVDGMNEKLFF.

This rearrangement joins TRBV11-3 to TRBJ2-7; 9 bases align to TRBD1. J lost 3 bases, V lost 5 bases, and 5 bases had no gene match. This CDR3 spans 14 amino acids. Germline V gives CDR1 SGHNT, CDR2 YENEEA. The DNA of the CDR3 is TGTGCCAGCAGCCCCGGGACAGGGAACTACGAGCAGTACTTC. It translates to CASSPGTGNYEQYF.

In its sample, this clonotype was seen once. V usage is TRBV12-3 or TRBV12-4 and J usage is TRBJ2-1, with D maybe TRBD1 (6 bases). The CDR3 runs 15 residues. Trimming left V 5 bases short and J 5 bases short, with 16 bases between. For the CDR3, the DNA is TGTGCCAGCAGTCTCCTCAGGGGCCACGACAATGAGCAGTTCTTC. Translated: CASSLLRGHDNEQFF.

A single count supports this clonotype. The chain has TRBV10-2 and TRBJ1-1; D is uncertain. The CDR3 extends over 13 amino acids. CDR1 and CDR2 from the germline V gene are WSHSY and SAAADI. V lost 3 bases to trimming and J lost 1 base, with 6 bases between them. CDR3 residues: CASSENWNTEAFF. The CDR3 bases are TGCGCCAGCAGTGAAAATTGGAACACTGAAGCTTTCTTT.

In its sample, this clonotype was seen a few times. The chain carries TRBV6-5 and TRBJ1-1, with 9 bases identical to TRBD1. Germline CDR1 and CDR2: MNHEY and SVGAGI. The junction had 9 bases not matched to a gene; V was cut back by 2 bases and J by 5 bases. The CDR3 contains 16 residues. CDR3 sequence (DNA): TGTGCCAGCAGTTACACAAATACCGGGACAGGGACTGAAGCTTTCTTT. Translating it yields CASSYTNTGTGTEAFF.

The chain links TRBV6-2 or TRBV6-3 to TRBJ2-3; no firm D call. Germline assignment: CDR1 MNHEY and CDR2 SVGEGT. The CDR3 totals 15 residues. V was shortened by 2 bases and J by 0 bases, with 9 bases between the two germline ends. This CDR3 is CASSYRDSSTDTQYF. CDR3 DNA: TGTGCCAGCAGTTACAGGGATTCTAGCACAGATACGCAGTATTTT.